The 19 T cell receptor beta chains in this list originate from one sample, sequenced in a study of shared clonotypes between healthy human individuals. CD45RO negativity and positive selection for CCR7 defined naive CD8 cells, a population that excluded terminally differentiated effector memory CD45RA+ cells. Assay used: immunoSEQ multiplex PCR; TCRdb lists only in-frame clones, some missing. The table records millions of clones, roughly 94% of them present only once. Material: naive CD8+ T cells sorted from blood. The origin of the receptors is a man younger than 35 in good health.

This chain joins TRBV10-3 and TRBJ2-5; D tentatively fits TRBD1 or TRBD2 (5 bases each). This CDR3 contains 15 residues. Trimming pared 5 bases from V and 13 bases from J, leaving 26 bases between. Germline V gene sequence: CDR1 ENHRY, CDR2 SYGVKD. The DNA of the CDR3 is TGTGCCATCAGTCCGGCGCTCAGGGACCCCCCGGTCCGGTACTTC. It is translated as CAISPALRDPPVRYF.

This chain uses TRBV6-6 with TRBJ2-1; maybe TRBD1 (6 bases). The CDR3 contains 15 residues. Deletions cut 2 bases from V and 5 bases from J, with 13 bases between. CDR1 is MNHNY, CDR2 SVGAGI, per germline (reference sequence). CDR3 coding DNA: TGTGCCAGCAGTTACGTGGGCAGGGGCCACAATGAGCAGTTCTTC. This codes for CASSYVGRGHNEQFF.

V gene TRBV27 combines with J gene TRBJ2-2; the match to TRBD2 covers 7 bases. The CDR3 loop spans 15 amino acids. V lost 3 bases to trimming and J lost 1 base; unmatched junction nucleotides: 2. The germline gives CDR1 MNHEY, CDR2 SMNVEV (reference sequence). This CDR3 is CASSLERENTGELFF. CDR3 sequence (DNA): TGTGCCAGCAGTTTGGAGCGGGAGAACACCGGGGAGCTGTTTTTT.

The genes are TRBV7-9 and TRBJ2-7; 9 positions match TRBD1. Unmatched junction bases numbered 7, after V lost 5 bases and J lost 2 bases. The CDR3 runs 15 residues. Germline V gene data show CDR1 as SEHNR and CDR2 as FQNEAQ (reference sequence). The CDR3 DNA sequence: TGTGCCAGCAGCGGGGACAGGGATAACGCCTACGAGCAGTACTTC. This gives the protein CASSGDRDNAYEQYF.

This clone has just one count. CDR3 amino acids: CAWSPTVDYEQYF. CDR3 bases: TGTGCCTGGAGCCCGACGGTAGACTACGAGCAGTACTTC. The V and J genes are TRBV30 and TRBJ2-7; no definite D call. The CDR3 sequence is 13 residues long. V was shortened by 3 bases and J by 3 bases, with 12 bases between the two germline ends. Germline V CDR1 and CDR2: GTSNPN, SVGIG (reference sequence).

The genes are TRBV5-6 and TRBJ2-7; 8 bases align to TRBD1. The CDR3 has 14 residues. Germline trimming cut 3 bases from V and 3 bases from J; bases unmatched to any gene: 5. CDR1 is SGHDT and CDR2 is YYEEEE in the germline V gene. In DNA, the CDR3 is TGTGCCAGCAGCTCGGGACAGGTCTACTACGAGCAGTACTTC. Translating gives CASSSGQVYYEQYF.

This chain uses TRBV19 with TRBJ2-4, with 11 bases fitting TRBD2. CDR1 is LNHDA and CDR2 is SQIVND in the germline V gene (reference sequence). The CDR3 spans 18 residues. Trimming at V came to 6 bases and at J to 0 bases, leaving 10 bases not matched to a gene. In DNA, the CDR3 is TGTGCCAGTAGCCCAGGGACTAGCGGAAATCTAGCCAAAAACATTCAGTACTTC. Translation gives CASSPGTSGNLAKNIQYF. The complete variable domain, with remaining parts taken from reference TRBV19 and TRBJ2-4, reads DGGITQSPKYLFRKEGQNVTLSCEQNLNHDAMYWYRQDPGQGLRLIYYSQIVNDFQKGDIAEGYSVSREKKESFPLTVTSAQKNPTAFYLCASSPGTSGNLAKNIQYFGAGTRLSVL.

The V gene is TRBV5-6, the J gene TRBJ2-7, with D perhaps being TRBD1 or TRBD2 (5 bases each). The germline V gene encodes CDR1 SGHDT and CDR2 YYEEEE. CDR3 length equals 14 residues. V lost 0 bases, J lost 2 bases, and 9 bases lay in between. CDR3 sequence (DNA): TGTGCCAGCAGCTTGGTCGGGGCAACCTACGAGCAGTACTTC. This codes for CASSLVGATYEQYF.

This clone was seen once. The rearrangement uses TRBV5-1 and TRBJ2-2, with D maybe TRBD1 (5 bases). This CDR3 spans 17 amino acids. Per germline, CDR1 SGHRS and CDR2 YFSETQ. V shed 2 bases and J shed 0 bases, with 14 bases lying between them. The CDR3: CASSFDRTRANTGELFF. DNA for the CDR3: TGCGCCAGCAGCTTCGACAGAACTCGCGCGAACACCGGGGAGCTGTTTTTT.

About this clone: At the DNA level, this CDR3 is encoded by other sequences in the same sample as well. This chain uses TRBV7-9 with TRBJ2-7; 7 positions match TRBD2. Per the germline V gene, CDR1 is SEHNR and CDR2 is FQNEAQ (reference sequence). The CDR3 has 12 amino acids. V was clipped by 5 bases and J by 3 bases; unmatched bases: 1. The CDR3 bases are TGTGCCAGCAGCAGCGGGGTCTACGAGCAGTACTTC. The encoded protein is CASSSGVYEQYF.

The chain combines TRBV7-9 with TRBJ2-1; 10 bases agree with TRBD2. The CDR3 spans 16 residues. V trimming: 5 bases; J trimming: 5 bases; junction bases outside the gene matches: 9. Germline V CDR1 and CDR2: SEHNR, FQNEAQ (reference sequence). CDR3 DNA sequence: TGTGCCAGCAGCCATCTCGGGACTAGCGTGGACAATGAGCAGTTCTTC. Translating gives CASSHLGTSVDNEQFF.

The chain joins TRBV28 to TRBJ2-4; TRBD1 might be the D (5 bases). There are 17 residues in the CDR3. V lost 2 bases and J 0 bases, leaving 14 bases between the germline ends. From germline, CDR1 is MDHEN and CDR2 SYDVKM. This CDR3 reads CASSLKTGGIAKNIQYF. Here the CDR3 DNA reads TGTGCCAGCAGTTTAAAAACAGGCGGAATAGCCAAAAACATTCAGTACTTC.

This sequence joins TRBV5-5 and TRBJ1-1; tentatively, D is TRBD1 (5 bases). This CDR3 is built from 14 residues. Germline CDR1 is SGHKS and CDR2 is YYEKEE (reference sequence). Trimming removed 4 bases from V and 3 bases from J, with 13 bases in between. The CDR3 loop is CASSPGHRDTEAFF. CDR3 sequence (DNA): TGTGCCAGCAGCCCAGGACATAGGGACACTGAAGCTTTCTTT.

The chain links TRBV27 to TRBJ2-2; TRBD1 is a possible D gene (6 bases). The CDR3 sequence is 14 residues long. Germline assignment: CDR1 MNHEY and CDR2 SMNVEV (reference sequence). V lost 5 bases to trimming and J lost 6 bases, with 13 bases between them. As DNA, the CDR3 is TGTGCCAGCAGTCCGACAGGTTCGTCCGGGGAGCTGTTTTTT. Encoded protein: CASSPTGSSGELFF.

Only a few counts were recorded for this clone. V usage is TRBV2 and J usage is TRBJ1-5; D may be TRBD1 (6 bases). The V and J ends lost 0 bases and 2 bases respectively, with 11 bases between them. The CDR3 is 16 amino acids. Germline lookup yields CDR1 SNHLY and CDR2 FYNNEI. The CDR3 loop reads CASSEAGGTGNQPQHF. CDR3 bases: TGTGCCAGCAGTGAAGCAGGGGGGACGGGCAATCAGCCCCAGCATTTT.

This sequence joins TRBV27 and TRBJ2-7, with no clear D. CDR3 length: 13 amino acids. Trimming pared 2 bases from V and 4 bases from J, leaving 9 bases between. Germline V CDR1 and CDR2: MNHEY, SMNVEV (reference sequence). The DNA of the CDR3 is TGTGCCAGCAGTTTAAACAGATTATACGAGCAGTACTTC. This codes for CASSLNRLYEQYF.

The CDR3: CASSLTPNGRYGYTF. The DNA for the CDR3 is TGTGCCAGCAGTTTGACACCGAACGGACGCTATGGCTACACCTTC. This chain connects TRBV27 to TRBJ1-2; D ambiguous. Per germline, CDR1 MNHEY and CDR2 SMNVEV (reference sequence). This CDR3 comprises 15 residues. The V end lost 3 bases, the J end lost 4 bases, and 15 bases lay between the germline ends.

The rearrangement joins TRBV9 to TRBJ2-5, with D possibly matching TRBD1 (5 bases). With 5 bases removed from V and 1 base from J, the gap between germline ends came to 12 bases. Germline-derived CDR1 and CDR2 are SGDLS and YYNGEE. The CDR3 is made up of 14 amino acids. The CDR3 DNA follows: TGTGCCAGCAGTGATATGACAGCCCAAGAGACCCAGTACTTC. Translated: CASSDMTAQETQYF.

The DNA of the CDR3 is TGCAGCGTTGTGTTCCCAACCTACAATGAGCAGTTCTTC. Its protein is CSVVFPTYNEQFF. The V gene is TRBV29-1, the J gene TRBJ2-1, with D uncertain. The germline V and J ends were trimmed by 4 bases and 2 bases, with 9 bases remaining between them. There are 13 residues in the CDR3. Germline values: CDR1 SQVTM, CDR2 ANQGSEA.